This T cell receptor beta chain is drawn from a study of identifying expanded T cells in peripheral blood. V was cut by 6 bases and J by 0 bases, with 6 bases left in between. CDR1 and CDR2 (germline): SEHNR, FQNEAQ (reference sequence). The length of the CDR3 is 13 residues. The table came from immunoSEQ multiplex PCR; TCRdb's copy has only in-frame clones and leaves some out. Here the sample spans 70,000 to 95,000 clones, 70% to 90% being singletons. The chain is built from TRBV7-9 and TRBJ1-3, with D unclear. Sequences were obtained from blood. The TCR was taken from a person aged 18 to 70 in good health. The CDR3 region is CASRLLSGNTIYF. The CDR3 DNA reads as TGTGCCAGCAGGCTACTCTCTGGAAACACCATATATTTT.